This entry describes one T cell receptor (beta chain). These data belong to a study of T cell changes during pregnancy in multiple sclerosis. This CDR3 is built from 15 residues. Germline V CDR1 and CDR2: MNHNY, SVGAGI (reference sequence). The ends lost 2 bases at V and 6 bases at J; junction bases unmatched: 5. TCRdb's table, derived via immunoSEQ multiplex PCR, lists solely in-frame clones and lacks some. The sample comprises under 80,000 clones, roughly 92% of which are singletons, and 3.7% rests with the top ten. The input for sequencing was peripheral blood, taken after pregnancy. The chain couples TRBV6-6 to TRBJ2-7; 12 nucleotides line up with TRBD2. The TCR originated in a female donor in good health, enrolled as a control in a pregnancy study. CDR3 amino acids: CASSYLAGGSFEQYF. The CDR3 nucleotides are TGTGCCAGCAGTTACCTAGCGGGGGGGTCTTTCGAGCAGTACTTC.